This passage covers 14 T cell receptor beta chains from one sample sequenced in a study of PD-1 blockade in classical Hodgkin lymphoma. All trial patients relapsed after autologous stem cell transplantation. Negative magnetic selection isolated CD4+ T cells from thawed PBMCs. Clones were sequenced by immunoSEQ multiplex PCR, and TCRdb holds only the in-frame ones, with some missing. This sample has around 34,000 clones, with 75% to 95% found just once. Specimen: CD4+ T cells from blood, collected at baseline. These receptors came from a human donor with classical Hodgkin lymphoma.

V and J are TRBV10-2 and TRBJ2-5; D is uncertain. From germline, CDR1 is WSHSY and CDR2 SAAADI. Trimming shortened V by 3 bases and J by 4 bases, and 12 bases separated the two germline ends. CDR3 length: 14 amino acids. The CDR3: CASSDWGLGETQYF. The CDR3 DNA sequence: TGCGCCAGCAGTGATTGGGGTTTAGGAGAGACCCAGTACTTC.

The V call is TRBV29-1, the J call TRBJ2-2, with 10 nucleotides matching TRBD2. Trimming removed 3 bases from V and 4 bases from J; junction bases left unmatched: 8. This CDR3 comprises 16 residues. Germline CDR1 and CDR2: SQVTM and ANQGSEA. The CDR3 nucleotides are TGCAGCGTTGAGTTGCTAGCGGGAGCCATCACCGGGGAGCTGTTTTTT. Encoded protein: CSVELLAGAITGELFF.

The CDR3: CASSFQGARRSPLHF. CDR3 bases: TGCGCCAGCAGTTTCCAGGGGGCGCGACGCTCACCCCTCCACTTT. The chain carries TRBV10-2 and TRBJ1-6, with 8 nucleotides matching TRBD1. J gave up 10 bases and V 5 bases, and 10 bases lay outside the gene matches. Germline CDR1 WSHSY, CDR2 SAAADI. CDR3 length: 15 residues.

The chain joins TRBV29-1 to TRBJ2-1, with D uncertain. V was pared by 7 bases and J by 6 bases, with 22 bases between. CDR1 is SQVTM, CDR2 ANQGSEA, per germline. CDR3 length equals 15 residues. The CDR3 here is CSAARAGEIINEQFF. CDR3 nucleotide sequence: TGCAGCGCCGCCCGGGCCGGTGAAATAATCAATGAGCAGTTCTTC.

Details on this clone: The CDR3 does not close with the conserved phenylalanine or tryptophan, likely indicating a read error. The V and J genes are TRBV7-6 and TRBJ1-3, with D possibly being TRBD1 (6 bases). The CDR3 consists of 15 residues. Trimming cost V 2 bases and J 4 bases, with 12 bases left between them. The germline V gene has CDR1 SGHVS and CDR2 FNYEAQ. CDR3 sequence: CASSLLGHGGNTIYS. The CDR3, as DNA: TGTGCCAGCAGCTTATTGGGACATGGGGGAAACACCATATATTCT.

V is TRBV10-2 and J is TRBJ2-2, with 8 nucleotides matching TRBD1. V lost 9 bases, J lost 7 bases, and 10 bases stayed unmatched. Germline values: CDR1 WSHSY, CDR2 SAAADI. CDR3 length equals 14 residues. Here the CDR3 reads CARRDRSLDGELFF. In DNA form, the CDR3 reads TGCGCCAGAAGGGACAGGAGTCTGGACGGGGAGCTGTTTTTT.

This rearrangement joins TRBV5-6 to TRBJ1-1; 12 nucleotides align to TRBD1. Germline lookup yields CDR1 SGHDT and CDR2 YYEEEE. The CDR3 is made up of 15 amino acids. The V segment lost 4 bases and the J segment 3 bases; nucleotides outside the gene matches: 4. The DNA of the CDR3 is TGTGCCAGCAGCCAGGGACAGGGGGCGCACACTGAAGCTTTCTTT. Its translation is CASSQGQGAHTEAFF. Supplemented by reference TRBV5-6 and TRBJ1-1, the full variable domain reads DAGVTQSPTHLIKTRGQQVTLRCSPKSGHDTVSWYQQALGQGPQFIFQYYEEEERQRGNFPDRFSGHQFPNYSSELNVNALLLGDSALYLCASSQGQGAHTEAFFGQGTRLTVV.

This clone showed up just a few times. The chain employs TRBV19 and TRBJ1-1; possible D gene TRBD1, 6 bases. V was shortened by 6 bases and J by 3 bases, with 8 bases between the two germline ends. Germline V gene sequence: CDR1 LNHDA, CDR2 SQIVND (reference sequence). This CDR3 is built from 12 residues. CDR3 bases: TGTGCCAGTAGCTGGACAGACACTGAAGCTTTCTTT. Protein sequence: CASSWTDTEAFF.

CDR3 coding DNA: TGTGCCTGGAGTACAGGGTATGGCTACACCTTC. Residues: CAWSTGYGYTF. The chain carries TRBV30 and TRBJ1-2; a weak D match, TRBD1 (6 bases). This CDR3 region has 11 residues. Germline V gene sequence: CDR1 GTSNPN, CDR2 SVGIG (reference sequence). With 2 bases removed from V and 5 bases from J, the gap between germline ends came to 6 bases.

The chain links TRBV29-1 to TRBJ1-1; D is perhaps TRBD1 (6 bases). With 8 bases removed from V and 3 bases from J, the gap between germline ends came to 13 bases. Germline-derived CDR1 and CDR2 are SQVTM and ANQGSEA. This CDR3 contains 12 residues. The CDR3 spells CSYRRGDTEAFF. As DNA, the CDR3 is TGCAGCTACCGCAGGGGAGACACTGAAGCTTTCTTT.

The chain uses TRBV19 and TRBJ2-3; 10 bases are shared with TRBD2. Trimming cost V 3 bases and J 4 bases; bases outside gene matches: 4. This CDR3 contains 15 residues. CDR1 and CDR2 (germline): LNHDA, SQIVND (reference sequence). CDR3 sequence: CASSISSGSADTQYF. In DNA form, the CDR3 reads TGTGCCAGTAGTATTTCTAGCGGGAGCGCAGATACGCAGTATTTT.

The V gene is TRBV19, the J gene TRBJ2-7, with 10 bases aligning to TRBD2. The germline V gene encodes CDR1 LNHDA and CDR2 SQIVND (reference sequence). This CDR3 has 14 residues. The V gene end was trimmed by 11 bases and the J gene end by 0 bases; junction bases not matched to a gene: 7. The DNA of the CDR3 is TGTGCCGCAAAAAGGACTAGCGGCTCCTACGAGCAGTACTTC. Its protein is CAAKRTSGSYEQYF.

CDR3 amino acids: CASSASGVSTDTQYF. The CDR3 bases are TGTGCCAGCAGCGCTAGCGGGGTCAGCACAGATACGCAGTATTTT. The V gene is TRBV11-3, the J gene TRBJ2-3; TRBD2 aligns across 9 bases. Germline CDR1 and CDR2: SGHNT and YENEEA. The ends lost 5 bases at V and 0 bases at J; junction bases unmatched: 3. The CDR3 runs to 15 residues.

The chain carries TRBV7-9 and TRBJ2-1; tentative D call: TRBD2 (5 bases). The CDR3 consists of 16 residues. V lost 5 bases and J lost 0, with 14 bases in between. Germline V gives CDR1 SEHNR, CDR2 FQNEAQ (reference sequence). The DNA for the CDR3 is TGTGCCAGCAGCCCGTCCGGACTCGGCTCCTACAATGAGCAGTTCTTC. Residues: CASSPSGLGSYNEQFF.